The next 11 T cell receptor beta chains were all read from a single sample in a study of blood T cell repertoires in COVID-19 (dated by TCRdb to 2020 to 2021). Libraries were made using the immunoSEQ multiplex PCR assay. This is the immuneACCESS table as TCRdb keeps it, with only in-frame sequences that have V and J called. A part of the clones is gone; compared with another copy, unresolved V genes explain less than half, and the rest is unexplained. Here the sample has roughly 500,000 clones; 70% to 90% occur a single time. The ten largest account for 6.5% to 9.5% of the sample. The sample consisted of PBMCs or T cells enriched from blood (not recorded which). The source of these receptors is a woman aged 60-75 years who had recovered from COVID-19.

V and J are TRBV10-3 and TRBJ1-1, with 8 nucleotides matching TRBD1. The germline V gene encodes CDR1 ENHRY and CDR2 SYGVKD. V lost 4 bases, J lost 3 bases, and 7 bases stayed unmatched. CDR3 length: 15 amino acids. The DNA of the CDR3 is TGTGCCATCAGTGGACCCGGGACAGGTGACACTGAAGCTTTCTTT. It codes for CAISGPGTGDTEAFF.

The gene calls are TRBV24-1 and TRBJ1-5; perhaps TRBD1 as D (6 bases). Trimming stripped 9 bases from V and 9 bases from J, with 14 bases between. The CDR3 loop spans 12 amino acids. The V gene's germline CDR1 is KGHDR and CDR2 SFDVKD. The CDR3 sequence is CATGTGGRPQHF. In DNA form, the CDR3 reads TGTGCCACCGGCACGGGGGGCCGGCCCCAGCATTTT.

This chain links TRBV25-1 with TRBJ2-1; D might be TRBD2 (6 bases). Germline V lookup: CDR1 MGHDK, CDR2 SYGVNS. Trimming took 6 bases from V and 4 from J, leaving 16 bases between them. This CDR3 has 15 amino acids. The CDR3 DNA follows: TGTGCCAGCAGCCCGGAGGGGCCCAGGTACAATGAGCAGTTCTTC. Amino acids: CASSPEGPRYNEQFF.

The chain carries TRBV30 and TRBJ2-1; tentatively, D is TRBD1 (6 bases). From germline, CDR1 is GTSNPN and CDR2 SVGIG (reference sequence). This CDR3 is 14 amino acids long. The germline V and J ends were trimmed by 0 bases and 5 bases, with 11 bases remaining between them. CDR3 sequence reads: CAWSVLGADNEQFF. The CDR3 DNA reads as TGTGCCTGGAGTGTATTGGGGGCGGACAATGAGCAGTTCTTC.

The rearrangement uses TRBV5-8 and TRBJ1-5; TRBD1 aligns across 9 bases. The ends lost 3 bases at V and 7 bases at J; junction bases unmatched: 11. Germline V gene sequence: CDR1 SGHTS, CDR2 YDEGEE. CDR3 size: 16 residues. The CDR3 spells CASSWRDRAGGQPQHF. CDR3 DNA: TGTGCCAGCAGCTGGCGGGACAGGGCTGGAGGACAGCCCCAGCATTTT.

The rearrangement uses TRBV5-1 and TRBJ1-6; possibly TRBD1 for D (6 bases). The V gene lost 5 bases and the J gene lost 5 bases, with 11 bases spanning the gap. The CDR3 runs 14 residues. Germline CDR1 and CDR2: SGHRS and YFSETQ. The CDR3 DNA is TGCGCCAGCAGTCCCCGGGACAATAATTCACCCCTCCACTTT. Its protein is CASSPRDNNSPLHF. The full variable domain, in which reference TRBV5-1 and TRBJ1-6 provide the parts outside the CDR3, is KAGVTQTPRYLIKTRGQQVTLSCSPISGHRSVSWYQQTPGQGLQFLFEYFSETQRNKGNFPGRFSGRQFSNSRSEMNVSTLELGDSALYLCASSPRDNNSPLHFGNGTRLTVT.

This chain uses TRBV5-1 with TRBJ1-2; D possibly corresponds to TRBD1 (6 bases). Germline lookup yields CDR1 SGHRS and CDR2 YFSETQ. The CDR3 totals 16 residues. The V and J ends lost 3 bases and 4 bases respectively, with 19 bases between them. The CDR3 spells CASSSFLGTRVYGYTF. CDR3 nucleotides: TGCGCCAGCAGCTCCTTTCTCGGGACACGCGTCTATGGCTACACCTTC.

The J gene is TRBJ1-2, the V gene TRBV2, with 8 bases that match TRBD1. In germline, CDR1 is SNHLY, CDR2 FYNNEI. This CDR3 has 18 amino acids. J lost 0 bases, V lost 10 bases, and 19 bases had no gene match. This CDR3 is CANEVIQGQANTNYGYTF. The CDR3 bases are TGTGCCAACGAGGTGATACAGGGACAGGCCAATACTAACTATGGCTACACCTTC. The complete variable domain, with remaining parts taken from reference TRBV2 and TRBJ1-2, reads EPEVTQTPSHQVTQMGQEVILRCVPISNHLYFYWYRQILGQKVEFLVSFYNNEISEKSEIFDDQFSVERPDGSNFTLKIRSTKLEDSAMYFCANEVIQGQANTNYGYTFGSGTRLTVV.

For this clone: The sample holds other DNA sequences that translate to the same CDR3. The chain recombines TRBV5-1 with TRBJ1-2; the D is unclear. Trimming cost V 2 bases and J 2 bases, with 10 bases left between them. The CDR3 extends over 14 amino acids. Germline values: CDR1 SGHRS, CDR2 YFSETQ. CDR3 DNA: TGCGCCAGCAGCTTAGATGGAGGGAACTATGGCTACACCTTC. Residues: CASSLDGGNYGYTF.

The chain uses TRBV2 and TRBJ1-3, with TRBD1 matching 9 bases. Germline assignment: CDR1 SNHLY and CDR2 FYNNEI. The ends lost 6 bases at V and 8 bases at J; junction bases unmatched: 2. The CDR3 is made up of 12 amino acids. Written as DNA, the CDR3 is TGTGCCAGCAGGGACAGGGGTGACACCATATATTTT. Amino acid sequence: CASRDRGDTIYF.

J is TRBJ2-7 and V is TRBV5-4; D possibly corresponds to TRBD2 (6 bases). V was clipped by 4 bases and J by 13 bases, with 24 bases between them. Germline-derived CDR1 and CDR2 are SGHNT and YYREEE (reference sequence). This CDR3 comprises 14 residues. The CDR3 reads CASSPIPGLLGEYF. The CDR3 coding sequence is TGTGCCAGCAGCCCGATTCCGGGACTCCTGGGGGAATACTTC.